This T cell receptor (beta chain) was profiled in a study of control samples from healthy donors and cancer patients. Method: immunoSEQ multiplex PCR; TCRdb's copy keeps in-frame clones and lacks some. The sample includes over 110,000 clones, around nine tenths of them seen just once. V was trimmed by 5 bases and J by 4 bases, leaving 11 bases between them. Germline V lookup: CDR1 KGHSH, CDR2 LQKENI. This CDR3 comprises 13 residues. The chain joins TRBV18 to TRBJ2-5; no reliable D call. This receptor was identified in a woman younger than 45 in good health. The sequenced material came from blood. The CDR3 is CASSAPLTETQYF. The CDR3, as DNA: TGTGCCAGCTCAGCGCCCCTCACAGAGACCCAGTACTTC.